This TCR beta chain derives from a study of T cells in Graves' hyperthyroidism and ophthalmopathy. TCR beta CDR3 region amplification was performed from RNA transcripts. Using the HTBI primer set, a first-round RT-PCR was run on the TCR CDR3. TCRdb used MiXCR to reprocess the multiplex PCR reads, holding one entry per CDR3 protein. Altogether hundreds of thousands of distinct CDR3 sequences are present, about 43% being singletons, with the ten largest covering roughly 8.2%. Germline V gene lookup returns CDR1 MGHDK and CDR2 SYGVNS. CDR3 length: 15 amino acids. V lost 5 bases to trimming and J lost 8 bases; unmatched junction nucleotides: 9. There are a few counts of this clonotype.

The TCR was taken from a woman aged 18-29 years with Graves' hyperthyroidism. Sample: peripheral blood or thyroid tissue (not recorded which). The chain combines TRBV25-1 with TRBJ1-4; 9 bases align to TRBD1. CDR3 nucleotides: TGTGCCAGCAGTTCTCAACAGGGGGCGCGAGAAAAACTGTTTTTT. Amino acid sequence: CASSSQQGAREKLFF.